This T cell receptor beta chain stems from a study of blood T cell repertoires in COVID-19. Study at large: From T cells, B-cell-depleted T cells, or PBMCs came the material, which was cDNA or gDNA.

The CDR3 runs to 15 residues. V lost 3 bases and J lost 6; bases outside the gene matches: 6. CDR1 and CDR2 from the germline V gene are SNHLY and FYNNEI. As originally analysed: It was from reference gene primer amplification that nucleated cell counts were estimated. TCRdb keeps only in-frame clones here, not all; method: immunoSEQ multiplex PCR. Clonal size and the V and J genes are those of that table, whereas D and trimming came from the DNA. The table includes 72,000 or so clones, approximately 92% detected once. The gene calls are TRBV2 and TRBJ1-5, with 9 positions matching TRBD1. This sequence originates from a woman of 80 years or more with acute or convalescent COVID-19. Material for sequencing was peripheral blood. The CDR3 DNA reads as TGTGCCAGCAGTGATGTGGGACAGGGAGGTCAGCCCCAGCATTTT. Protein: CASSDVGQGGQPQHF.